This T cell receptor (beta chain) stems from a study of OX40 agonist ivuxolimab in advanced cancers. About the research overall: Three patients, one with hepatocellular carcinoma and two with cutaneous melanoma, achieved partial responses. Study conclusions and caveats: Nonresponders included some who also had low normalized T-cell clonal expansion.

Note on this clone: Its antigen is as yet unknown.

Prior autoimmune disease or systemic immunosuppression barred patients. The CDR3 runs to 15 residues. Germline loops: CDR1 MNHEY, CDR2 SVGAGI. V was pared by 6 bases and J by 1 base, with 16 bases between. The repertoire was sequenced with immunoSEQ multiplex PCR; TCRdb's copy has only in-frame clones and lacks some. Seen here are about 100,000 clones, roughly 90% observed once, and the top ten hold roughly 0.8%. The rearrangement uses TRBV6-5 and TRBJ2-7, with D possibly matching TRBD1 (7 bases). This TCR was sampled from an adult with an advanced solid tumor such as melanoma, head and neck, liver or kidney cancer. The sequences come from CD4+ or CD8+ T cells sorted from blood, collected in a trial of the OX40 agonist ivuxolimab. The CDR3 nucleotides read TGTGCCAGCAGCAAGGGGGCGGGGACGTCCTACGAGCAGTACTTC. This translates into CASSKGAGTSYEQYF.